The clone carrying this T cell receptor beta chain has just a few counts. Its antigen is undetermined. Data came from immunoSEQ multiplex PCR; TCRdb stores just in-frame clones and leaves some out. The sample comprises around 100,000 clones, about three quarters of which are singletons, and about 2.1% rests with the top ten. This sample stems from a study of fetal regulatory T cell absence and autoimmunity. Overall study context: The IPEX patients lacked clinical diabetes but had exocrine pancreas autoimmunity.

Study results and caveats: Oligoclonal TCR enrichment in pancreas over cord blood reached over 100-fold for some clones. Cord blood and pancreas showed broadly similar TRB gene family usage.

This CDR3 region has 12 residues. Germline V gives CDR1 SGHTA, CDR2 FQGNSA. Trimming shortened V by 3 bases and J by 4 bases, and 7 bases separated the two germline ends. Input material: pancreas tissue. The chain is built from TRBV7-2 and TRBJ2-7, with D maybe TRBD2 (6 bases). This clonotype originated in a male donor with IPEX syndrome. The CDR3, as DNA: TGTGCCAGCAGCTTTCTAGCGTACGAGCAGTACTTC. It codes for CASSFLAYEQYF.